These T cell receptor beta chains were read from a single sample in a study of Graves' ophthalmopathy and Graves' hyperthyroidism. TCRdb analysed the multiplex PCR reads with MiXCR anew, one entry per CDR3 protein. Among around 1.1 million distinct CDR3 sequences listed, about 35% were seen once. The sequencing input was peripheral blood or thyroid tissue (not recorded which). The receptors derive from an adult man with Graves' hyperthyroidism. CDR3s include the opening cysteine and the closing phenylalanine or tryptophan. Each record gives: CDR3 protein, CDR3 DNA, clone size, J gene, D gene, V gene. A D gene is named only where the DNA matches it firmly. Only some rows state a clone size, as once, few, many or a class for expanded clones.

CDR3 protein: CSASGRTSPQETQYF
CDR3 DNA: TGCAGTGCTAGTGGCAGGACTAGCCCCCAAGAGACCCAGTACTTC
clone size: many
J gene: TRBJ2-5
D gene: TRBD2
V gene: TRBV20-1

CDR3 protein: CRPWSQGRCNQPQHF
CDR3 DNA: TGCAGACCTTGGAGCCAGGGGAGATGCAATCAGCCCCAGCATTTT
clone size: many
J gene: TRBJ1-5
D gene: -
V gene: TRBV20-1

CDR3 protein: CASSVEGRNTIYF
CDR3 DNA: TGTGCCAGCAGCGTAGAGGGCAGAAACACCATATATTTT
clone size: many
J gene: TRBJ1-3
D gene: -
V gene: TRBV9

CDR3 protein: CASSRDSNQETQYF
CDR3 DNA: TGTGCCAGCAGCCGCGACAGTAATCAAGAGACCCAGTACTTC
clone size: -
J gene: TRBJ2-5
D gene: -
V gene: TRBV7-2

CDR3 protein: CASRGGGFNQPQHF
CDR3 DNA: TGTGCCAGCAGAGGAGGGGGCTTTAATCAGCCCCAGCATTTT
clone size: -
J gene: TRBJ1-5
D gene: TRBD1
V gene: TRBV25-1

CDR3 protein: CASGSDNTEAFF
CDR3 DNA: TGTGCCAGCGGCTCAGACAACACTGAAGCTTTCTTT
clone size: -
J gene: TRBJ1-1
D gene: -
V gene: TRBV6-5

CDR3 protein: CASPDRNTGELFF
CDR3 DNA: TGTGCCAGCCCTGACAGAAACACCGGGGAGCTGTTTTTT
clone size: many
J gene: TRBJ2-2
D gene: -
V gene: TRBV19

CDR3 protein: CSARTGGQPQHF
CDR3 DNA: TGCAGTGCTCGGACAGGGGGACAGCCCCAGCATTTT
clone size: many
J gene: TRBJ1-5
D gene: TRBD1
V gene: TRBV20-1

CDR3 protein: CASSEEMARYQPQHF
CDR3 DNA: TGTGCCAGCAGTGAAGAAATGGCCAGATATCAGCCCCAGCATTTT
clone size: few
J gene: TRBJ1-5
D gene: -
V gene: TRBV2

CDR3 protein: CASATDGYQPQHF
CDR3 DNA: TGTGCCAGCGCAACGGACGGCTATCAGCCCCAGCATTTT
clone size: many
J gene: TRBJ1-5
D gene: -
V gene: TRBV12-3/TRBV12-4

CDR3 protein: CASSESIGAQGNQPQHF
CDR3 DNA: TGCGCCAGCAGTGAGTCGATAGGCGCACAGGGAAATCAGCCCCAGCATTTT
clone size: many
J gene: TRBJ1-5
D gene: -
V gene: TRBV10-2

CDR3 protein: CATSRDGAGLF
CDR3 DNA: TGTGCCACCAGCAGAGATGGGGCAGGGTTATTC
clone size: once
J gene: TRBJ2-7
D gene: -
V gene: TRBV7-8

CDR3 protein: CASSLGTVPSETQYF
CDR3 DNA: TGTGCCAGCAGCTTAGGGACAGTCCCAAGTGAGACCCAGTACTTC
clone size: -
J gene: TRBJ2-5
D gene: -
V gene: TRBV7-2

CDR3 protein: CASSKYAPRTSGGSSYEQYF
CDR3 DNA: TGTGCCAGCAGCAAATATGCTCCTCGGACTAGCGGGGGATCCTCCTACGAGCAGTACTTC
clone size: few
J gene: TRBJ2-7
D gene: TRBD2
V gene: TRBV10-2

CDR3 protein: CSVDRGTTGELFF
CDR3 DNA: TGCAGCGTTGATAGGGGGACCACCGGGGAGCTGTTTTTT
clone size: few
J gene: TRBJ2-2
D gene: -
V gene: TRBV29-1

CDR3 protein: CSVDSGGNGYTF
CDR3 DNA: TGCAGCGTTGATTCAGGGGGCAATGGCTACACCTTC
clone size: many
J gene: TRBJ1-2
D gene: TRBD1
V gene: TRBV29-1

CDR3 protein: CASSAGFRGYTF
CDR3 DNA: TGTGCCAGCAGTGCGGGCTTCAGGGGCTACACCTTC
clone size: few
J gene: TRBJ1-2
D gene: -
V gene: TRBV12-3/TRBV12-4

CDR3 protein: CASSTRASGGATQETQYF
CDR3 DNA: TGTGCCAGCAGTACCCGGGCTAGCGGGGGGGCCACGCAAGAGACCCAGTACTTC
clone size: few
J gene: TRBJ2-5
D gene: TRBD2
V gene: TRBV28

CDR3 protein: CASSRDREFSYEQYF
CDR3 DNA: TGTGCCAGCAGCCGGGACAGAGAGTTCTCCTACGAGCAGTACTTC
clone size: few
J gene: TRBJ2-7
D gene: TRBD1
V gene: TRBV6-5

CDR3 protein: CSDRGQGSTEAFF
CDR3 DNA: TGCAGTGACAGAGGGCAGGGAAGCACTGAAGCTTTCTTT
clone size: -
J gene: TRBJ1-1
D gene: -
V gene: TRBV20-1

CDR3 protein: CASRLVGTGYNSPLHF
CDR3 DNA: TGTGCCAGCAGACTTGTGGGGACAGGATATAATTCACCCCTCCACTTT
clone size: many
J gene: TRBJ1-6
D gene: TRBD1
V gene: TRBV12-3/TRBV12-4

CDR3 protein: CASSLGFRDNYGYTF
CDR3 DNA: TGTGCCAGCAGCTTAGGTTTTCGGGATAACTATGGCTACACCTTC
clone size: -
J gene: TRBJ1-2
D gene: -
V gene: TRBV7-2

CDR3 protein: CASSYLGQEWDEQYF
CDR3 DNA: TGTGCCAGCAGTTACCTAGGACAGGAATGGGACGAGCAGTACTTC
clone size: -
J gene: TRBJ2-7
D gene: TRBD1
V gene: TRBV7-2

CDR3 protein: CASQPSNYGYTF
CDR3 DNA: TGTGCCAGTCAGCCTTCTAACTATGGCTACACCTTC
clone size: few
J gene: TRBJ1-2
D gene: -
V gene: TRBV6-1

CDR3 protein: CASSLDAGAREQYF
CDR3 DNA: TGTGCCAGCAGCTTAGATGCGGGGGCGAGGGAGCAGTACTTC
clone size: many
J gene: TRBJ2-7
D gene: -
V gene: TRBV11-2

CDR3 protein: CASSYRDLLEAFF
CDR3 DNA: TGTGCCAGCAGCTATCGGGACCTCTTAGAAGCTTTCTTT
clone size: many
J gene: TRBJ1-1
D gene: -
V gene: TRBV5-6

CDR3 protein: CSARGTAYEQYF
CDR3 DNA: TGCAGTGCGAGAGGGACCGCCTACGAGCAGTACTTC
clone size: many
J gene: TRBJ2-7
D gene: -
V gene: TRBV20-1

CDR3 protein: CATYSGTGDQPQHF
CDR3 DNA: TGTGCCACCTACTCCGGGACAGGGGATCAGCCCCAGCATTTT
clone size: many
J gene: TRBJ1-5
D gene: TRBD1
V gene: TRBV10-3

CDR3 protein: CASSLSRTTGELFF
CDR3 DNA: TGTGCCAGCAGCTTATCAAGAACCACCGGGGAGCTGTTTTTT
clone size: -
J gene: TRBJ2-2
D gene: -
V gene: TRBV7-2

CDR3 protein: CASSRTSFVGEQYF
CDR3 DNA: TGTGCCAGCAGCCGGACTTCGTTTGTTGGCGAGCAGTACTTC
clone size: many
J gene: TRBJ2-7
D gene: -
V gene: TRBV7-2

CDR3 protein: CSAIRYLGTGTYEQYF
CDR3 DNA: TGCAGTGCTATCCGCTACCTCGGGACAGGCACCTACGAGCAGTACTTC
clone size: once
J gene: TRBJ2-7
D gene: TRBD1
V gene: TRBV20-1